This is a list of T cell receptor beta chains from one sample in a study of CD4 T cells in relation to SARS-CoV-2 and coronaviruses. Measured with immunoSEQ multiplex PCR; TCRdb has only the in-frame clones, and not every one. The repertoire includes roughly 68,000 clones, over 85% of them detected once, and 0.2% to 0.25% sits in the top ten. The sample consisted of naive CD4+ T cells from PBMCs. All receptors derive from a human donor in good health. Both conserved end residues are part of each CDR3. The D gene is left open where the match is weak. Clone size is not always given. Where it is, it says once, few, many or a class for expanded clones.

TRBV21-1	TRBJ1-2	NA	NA	CASSKAEAYNYGYTF	TGTGCCAGCAGCAAAGCGGAGGCATATAACTATGGCTACACCTTC
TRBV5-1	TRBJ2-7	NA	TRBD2	CASSAGGTSGRKEDEQYF	TGCGCCAGCAGCGCCGGAGGGACTAGCGGGAGGAAGGAGGACGAGCAGTACTTC
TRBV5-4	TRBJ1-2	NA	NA	CASSLSAEAHGYTF	TGTGCCAGCAGCTTGTCGGCAGAAGCCCATGGCTACACCTTC
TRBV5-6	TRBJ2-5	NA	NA	CASSFWARTQETQYF	TGTGCCAGCAGCTTTTGGGCCAGGACCCAAGAGACCCAGTACTTC
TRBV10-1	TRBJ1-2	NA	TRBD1	CASIYRDRGYGYTF	TGCGCCAGCATCTACCGGGACAGGGGCTATGGCTACACCTTC
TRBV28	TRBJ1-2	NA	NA	CAATRNYGYTF	TGTGCCGCAACAAGAAACTATGGCTACACCTTC
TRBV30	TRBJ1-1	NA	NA	CAWSPYRETMEAFF	TGTGCCTGGAGTCCGTACAGGGAAACCATGGAAGCTTTCTTT
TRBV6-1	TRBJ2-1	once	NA	CASSEVRRSGYNEQFF	TGTGCCAGCAGTGAAGTCAGGCGTAGCGGCTACAATGAGCAGTTCTTC
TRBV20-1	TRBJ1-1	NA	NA	CSASGYRNTEAFF	TGCAGTGCTAGTGGGTACAGGAACACTGAAGCTTTCTTT
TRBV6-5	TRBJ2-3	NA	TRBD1	CASFRTGADTQYF	TGTGCCAGCTTTAGGACAGGGGCCGATACGCAGTATTTT
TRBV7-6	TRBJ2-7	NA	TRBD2	CASSLAGGGSYEQYF	TGTGCCAGCAGCTTAGCCGGGGGAGGGTCCTACGAGCAGTACTTC
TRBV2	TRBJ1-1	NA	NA	CASRGSAEAFF	TGTGCCAGCAGAGGGAGTGCTGAAGCTTTCTTT
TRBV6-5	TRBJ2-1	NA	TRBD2	CASSPLAGTYNEQFF	TGTGCCAGCAGCCCACTAGCGGGGACTTACAATGAGCAGTTCTTC